The rows below give T cell receptor beta chains drawn from one sample of a study of T-cell reconstitution after alpha-beta-depleted transplantation in children. MiXCR was run by TCRdb on the PCR reads, yielding one entry per CDR3 protein. This table holds some 200,000 distinct CDR3 sequences, 7.5% to 10% found once. This sample comprised PBMCs from the stem cell graft donor, obtained from the stem cell graft. These receptors were collected from a human donor who donated a stem cell graft to a child with SCID. The CDR3 runs from the conserved cysteine through the conserved F or W. Each record gives: clone size, V gene, J gene, D gene, CDR3 DNA, CDR3 protein. D genes are given only for firm matches. A row's size may be missing; if present it is once, few, many or a size class.

many	TRBV7-2	TRBJ2-2	-	TGTGCCAGCAGCTTACAGACTAGAACCGGGGAGCTGTTTTTT	CASSLQTRTGELFF
many	TRBV20-1	TRBJ2-2	-	TGCAGTGCTACAGTGGGGGGCAACACCGGGGAGCTGTTTTTT	CSATVGGNTGELFF
many	TRBV20-1	TRBJ2-1	TRBD1	TGCAGTGCTAGAGATCCGGGTGGGACAGGCCACAATGAGCAGTTCTTC	CSARDPGGTGHNEQFF
many	TRBV20-1	TRBJ2-2	-	TGCAGTGCTAGCCCCAGGGGTAACACCGGGGAGCTGTTTTTT	CSASPRGNTGELFF
many	TRBV6-5	TRBJ1-1	-	TGTGCCAGCAGTTCGCCCTGGTGGACTGAAGCTTTCTTT	CASSSPWWTEAFF
many	TRBV18	TRBJ1-2	-	TGTGCCAGCTCACCATTAGCCCCGGGGCAGGGGAAGGACTATGGCTACACCTTC	CASSPLAPGQGKDYGYTF
few	TRBV20-1	TRBJ2-1	-	TGCAGTGCTAGAGAAAGTTTGGGACCCCGCGGTTTGGATGAGCAGTTCTTC	CSARESLGPRGLDEQFF
many	TRBV5-1	TRBJ2-3	-	TGCGCCAGCAGCTTCATTAGCGGAGCTTACACAGATACGCAGTATTTT	CASSFISGAYTDTQYF
many	TRBV7-3	TRBJ1-3	-	TGTGCCAGCAGCTTACGGCCAGGGGCCGGAAACACCATATATTTT	CASSLRPGAGNTIYF
many	TRBV9	TRBJ1-1	TRBD1	TGTGCCAGCAGCGTAGCAGGGGGCTCTTATGAAGCTTTCTTT	CASSVAGGSYEAFF
many	TRBV5-1	TRBJ2-3	-	TGCGCCAGCAGCTTGACTGACAGCCGCACAGATACGCAGTATTTT	CASSLTDSRTDTQYF
many	TRBV6-5	TRBJ1-6	TRBD1	TGTGCCAGCAGTCCGCAACCCGGGACAGGGTATTCACCCCTCCACTTT	CASSPQPGTGYSPLHF
many	TRBV4-1	TRBJ2-3	TRBD2	TGCGCCAGCAGCCAGGACTACAGCGGGGTCTCCACAGATACGCAGTATTTT	CASSQDYSGVSTDTQYF
many	TRBV29-1	TRBJ1-1	-	TGCAGCGTCCATAAGACACTCCTGAACACTGAAGCTTTCTTT	CSVHKTLLNTEAFF
many	TRBV25-1	TRBJ2-5	TRBD1	TGTGCCAGCAGTGAAGGACAGGGGGCAGGAGAGACCCAGTACTTC	CASSEGQGAGETQYF
many	TRBV5-1	TRBJ2-7	-	TGCGCCAGCAGCCCCCAGGTGGGGGGATCCTTATACGAGCAGTACTTC	CASSPQVGGSLYEQYF
-	TRBV20-1	TRBJ1-5	-	TGCTGTGCTAGGAGGGGGGGGCATAGCAATCAGCCCCAGCATTTT	CCARRGGHSNQPQHF
-	TRBV5-1	TRBJ1-1	-	TGCGCCAGCAGCCGCCTCCGGCAGGGTGACACTGAAGCTTTCTTT	CASSRLRQGDTEAFF
many	TRBV4-2	TRBJ1-1	TRBD1	TGTGCCAGCAGCTTTGGGGGGGACAGTAAAGCTTTCTTT	CASSFGGDSKAFF
many	TRBV19	TRBJ1-2	-	TGTGCCAGTAGTATAGCCCGGACGGAAGGCTACACCTTC	CASSIARTEGYTF
few	TRBV7-2	TRBJ1-2	-	TGTGCCAGCAGCTATAACAGCGGCTACACCTTC	CASSYNSGYTF
many	TRBV7-7	TRBJ2-3	TRBD2	TGTGCCAGCAGTTATAGCGGGGCGACCACAGATACGCAGTATTTT	CASSYSGATTDTQYF
-	TRBV10-3	TRBJ1-1	-	TGTGCCATCAGTGTGAAGAAGGGTTCGGGAAACACTGAAGCTTTCTTT	CAISVKKGSGNTEAFF
many	TRBV19	TRBJ1-1	-	TGTGCCAGTACGGCAGGGCGGGGGACCACTGAAGCTTTCTTT	CASTAGRGTTEAFF
many	TRBV5-1	TRBJ2-2	-	TGCGCCAGCAGCAAAGGACCGGGACCCGTCACCGGGGAGCTGTTTTTT	CASSKGPGPVTGELFF
many	TRBV5-1	TRBJ2-6	TRBD1	TGCGCCAGCAGCATGCCCCAGGGGGAGGCCAACGTCCTGACTTTC	CASSMPQGEANVLTF
many	TRBV5-1	TRBJ2-5	-	TGCGCCAGCCACCCCAGCGGGACAACCCAAGAGACCCAGTACTTC	CASHPSGTTQETQYF
-	TRBV20-1	TRBJ2-7	-	TGCAGTGCTAGAGATGACGGGGGGCGCAGCGACGAGCAGTACTTC	CSARDDGGRSDEQYF
few	TRBV12-3/TRBV12-4	TRBJ2-5	-	TGTGCCAGCAGTTTAGGGACCGTCACAGGGCCTGGGGAGACCCAGTACTTC	CASSLGTVTGPGETQYF
many	TRBV2	TRBJ1-3	-	TGTGCCAGCAGTTCGGAGGGATCTGGAAACACCATATATTTT	CASSSEGSGNTIYF
once	TRBV6-5	TRBJ2-7	TRBD1	TGTGCCAGCAGTTCCCCCTTGGACAGGCACGAGCAGTACTTC	CASSSPLDRHEQYF
many	TRBV20-1	TRBJ2-7	TRBD1	TGCAGTGCTAGAACGGGACAGGTGATTGGGGAGCAGTACTTC	CSARTGQVIGEQYF
many	TRBV7-2	TRBJ2-1	TRBD2	TGTGCCAGCAGCACGCAGCCACTAGCGGGGAGTAATGAGCAGTTCTTC	CASSTQPLAGSNEQFF
many	TRBV20-1	TRBJ2-3	-	TGCAGTGCTTATACCCAGGTCCCAGATACGCAGTATTTT	CSAYTQVPDTQYF
many	TRBV10-3	TRBJ1-2	-	TGTGCCATCAGTGAGTTGTCGCCCGGATTATATGGCTACACCTTC	CAISELSPGLYGYTF
many	TRBV6-2/TRBV6-3	TRBJ2-1	TRBD1	TGTGCCAGCAGTTATCGGGACAGTCTTGTCTACAATGAGCAGTTCTTC	CASSYRDSLVYNEQFF
many	TRBV2	TRBJ2-3	TRBD1	TGTGCCAGCAACCTCCAGGGGGCCATCACAGATACGCAGTATTTT	CASNLQGAITDTQYF
many	TRBV6-1	TRBJ2-2	-	TGTGCCAGCAGTGATTGGAGCACCGGGGAGCTGTTTTTT	CASSDWSTGELFF
few	TRBV29-1	TRBJ2-1	-	TGCAGCGTTGAAATCAAGAAGATTTACAATGAGCAGTTCTTC	CSVEIKKIYNEQFF
many	TRBV20-1	TRBJ2-5	-	TGCAGTGCTAGCGGTTTGTACCAAGAGACCCAGTACTTC	CSASGLYQETQYF
many	TRBV5-1	TRBJ2-1	TRBD2	TGCGCCAGCAGCTTGGGTCTCCGTGATAGCGGGAATGAGCAGTTCTTC	CASSLGLRDSGNEQFF
many	TRBV5-6	TRBJ1-2	-	TGTGCCAGCAGCCTTCTAGGAGACAGTTACCTTTTCAACTATGGCTACACCTTC	CASSLLGDSYLFNYGYTF
once	TRBV20-1	TRBJ2-7	-	TGCAGTGCTAGTAGGGGGAGGGGCTACGAGCAGTACTTC	CSASRGRGYEQYF
many	TRBV7-8	TRBJ2-1	TRBD1	TGTGCCAGCAGCTCCCATCTTCCGGGACAGGGGCAAACCCGGCAGTTCTTC	CASSSHLPGQGQTRQFF
few	TRBV7-2	TRBJ2-7	TRBD1	TGTGCCAGCAGCTTAGTAAGGGGGCGGACCTACGAGCAGTACTTC	CASSLVRGRTYEQYF
-	TRBV7-2	TRBJ2-2	-	TGTGCCAGCAGCTTCGTGACTCCTATTTCGGCCGGGGAGCTGTTTTTT	CASSFVTPISAGELFF
many	TRBV7-2	TRBJ2-3	TRBD2	TGTGCCAGCAGCGTACGACTAGCGGAGGCAGATACGCAGTATTTT	CASSVRLAEADTQYF
many	TRBV20-1	TRBJ2-5	-	TGCAGTGCTAGTAAACAAGAGACCCAGTACTTC	CSASKQETQYF
few	TRBV20-1	TRBJ2-5	-	TGCAGTGCTCACAGGGCGGACTTGGAGACCCAGTACTTC	CSAHRADLETQYF
many	TRBV5-1	TRBJ2-1	-	TGCGCCAGCAGCCATTCGGCGGGCGGGTGGGGTGTTGACAATGAGCAGTTCTTC	CASSHSAGGWGVDNEQFF
many	TRBV5-6	TRBJ2-1	TRBD1	TGTGCCAGCAGCTTGGGGGTTTTTGGGACAGGGGGCAGAGATGAGCAGTTCTTC	CASSLGVFGTGGRDEQFF
-	TRBV6-2/TRBV6-3	TRBJ2-2	-	TGTGCCAGCATCACTGGGCCCAACACCGGGGAGCTGTTTTTT	CASITGPNTGELFF
-	TRBV12-3/TRBV12-4	TRBJ1-2	TRBD1	TGTGCCAGCAACCGACCAGGGGGGGACTATGGCGACACCTTC	CASNRPGGDYGDTF
-	TRBV28	TRBJ2-1	TRBD1	TGTGCCTGCAGCTTCACAGGGGTGTCGATGAATGAGCAGTTCTTC	CACSFTGVSMNEQFF